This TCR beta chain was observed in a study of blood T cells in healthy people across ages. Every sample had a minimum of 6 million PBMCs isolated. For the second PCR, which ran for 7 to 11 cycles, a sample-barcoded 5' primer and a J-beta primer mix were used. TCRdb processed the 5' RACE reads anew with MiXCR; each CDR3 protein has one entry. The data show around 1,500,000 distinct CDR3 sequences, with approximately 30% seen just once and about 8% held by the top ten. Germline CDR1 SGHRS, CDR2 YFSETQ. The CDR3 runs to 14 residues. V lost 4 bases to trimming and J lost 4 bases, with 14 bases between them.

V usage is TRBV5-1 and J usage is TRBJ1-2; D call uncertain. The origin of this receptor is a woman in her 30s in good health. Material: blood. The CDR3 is CASSLTDGSYGYTF. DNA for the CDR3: TGCGCCAGCAGCCTAACCGACGGCTCCTATGGCTACACCTTC. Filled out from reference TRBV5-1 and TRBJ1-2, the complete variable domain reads KAGVTQTPRYLIKTRGQQVTLSCSPISGHRSVSWYQQTPGQGLQFLFEYFSETQRNKGNFPGRFSGRQFSNSRSEMNVSTLELGDSALYLCASSLTDGSYGYTFGSGTRLTVV.